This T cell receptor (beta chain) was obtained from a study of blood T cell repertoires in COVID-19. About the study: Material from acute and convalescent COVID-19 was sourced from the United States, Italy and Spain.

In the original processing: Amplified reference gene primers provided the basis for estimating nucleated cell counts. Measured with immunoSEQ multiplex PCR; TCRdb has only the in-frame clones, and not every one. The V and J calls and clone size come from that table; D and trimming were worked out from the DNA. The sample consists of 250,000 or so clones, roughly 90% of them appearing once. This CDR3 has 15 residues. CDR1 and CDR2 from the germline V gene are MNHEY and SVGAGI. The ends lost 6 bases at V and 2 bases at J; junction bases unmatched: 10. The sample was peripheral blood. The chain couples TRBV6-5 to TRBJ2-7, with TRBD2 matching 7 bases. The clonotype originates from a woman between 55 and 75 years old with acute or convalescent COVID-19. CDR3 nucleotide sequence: TGTGCCAGCAGGTACCTTGGCGGGGGTCCCTACGAGCAGTACTTC. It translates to CASRYLGGGPYEQYF.